These T cell receptor beta chains were read from a single sample in a study of blood T cell repertoires in COVID-19. TCRdb's table, derived via immunoSEQ multiplex PCR, lists solely in-frame clones and lacks some. The table shows around 100,000 clones, with under 90% occurring only once. Specimen: peripheral blood. These receptors came from a human donor in a cohort sampled during active COVID-19. Both conserved end residues are part of each CDR3. The D gene is left open where the match is weak. Expanded clones are given a class, and other clones once, few, many or no size at all.

D gene	clone size	V gene	J gene	CDR3 protein	CDR3 DNA
TRBD2	once	TRBV5-4	TRBJ2-5	CASSSNNPSGLARKTQYF	TGTGCCAGCAGCTCTAACAACCCCTCCGGACTAGCGAGAAAGACCCAGTACTTC
TRBD1	-	TRBV10-3	TRBJ1-2	CAITVDRESFGYTF	TGTGCCATCACTGTAGACAGGGAGTCCTTCGGCTACACCTTC
-	-	TRBV7-2	TRBJ1-2	CASSLGGTLSNYGYTF	TGTGCCAGCAGCTTAGGCGGGACTCTTTCTAACTATGGCTACACCTTC
TRBD2	-	TRBV3-1/TRBV3-2	TRBJ2-1	CASSQDLSLAVYNEQFF	TGTGCCAGCAGCCAAGATTTGTCGCTAGCGGTGTACAATGAGCAGTTCTTC
-	-	TRBV11-2	TRBJ2-7	CASSFAAYEQYF	TGTGCCAGCAGCTTTGCAGCCTACGAGCAGTACTTC
TRBD1	-	TRBV27	TRBJ2-1	CASTLGVGQGVLANNEHSEQFF	TGTGCCAGCACCCTTGGGGTCGGACAGGGCGTTCTAGCGAACAATGAGCATAGTGAGCAGTTCTTC
-	-	TRBV6-1	TRBJ2-4	CASSEYVSVAVQYF	TGTGCCAGCAGTGAATATGTTTCCGTGGCAGTTCAGTACTTC
-	-	TRBV28	TRBJ2-7	CASCSEADEQYF	TGTGCCAGCTGCTCTGAGGCGGACGAGCAGTACTTC
-	-	TRBV5-5	TRBJ1-2	CASSLAVNYGYTF	TGTGCCAGCAGCTTGGCAGTAAACTATGGCTACACCTTC
-	-	TRBV2	TRBJ1-5	CASSETGVPNQPQHF	TGTGCCAGCAGTGAGACGGGGGTACCCAATCAGCCCCAGCATTTT
TRBD1	-	TRBV10-3	TRBJ1-2	CAISETGDYGYTF	TGTGCCATCAGTGAGACAGGGGACTATGGCTACACCTTC
TRBD1	-	TRBV19	TRBJ1-6	CASSTGQGLNNSPLHF	TGTGCCAGTAGTACAGGACAGGGCCTAAATAATTCACCCCTCCACTTT
-	once	TRBV28	TRBJ2-7	CASSLPGGYEQYF	TGTGCCAGCAGTTTGCCGGGTGGCTACGAGCAGTACTTC
TRBD1	-	TRBV7-8	TRBJ2-7	CASIPTGTGIAYEQYF	TGTGCCAGCATACCGACCGGGACAGGGATCGCCTACGAGCAGTACTTC
TRBD2	-	TRBV27	TRBJ2-7	CASSLIPTSGYEQYF	TGTGCCAGCAGTTTAATCCCGACTAGCGGTTACGAGCAGTACTTC
TRBD2	-	TRBV18	TRBJ2-7	CASSSDTPGLGGYEQYF	TGTGCCAGCTCCTCCGATACCCCGGGACTAGGGGGATACGAGCAGTACTTC
TRBD1	once	TRBV11-2	TRBJ2-7	CASSSGTASYEQYF	TGTGCCAGCAGCTCCGGGACAGCCTCCTACGAGCAGTACTTC
-	-	TRBV21-1	TRBJ2-1	CALRRRAYNEQFF	TGTGCTCTAAGGAGGAGGGCTTACAATGAGCAGTTCTTC
TRBD2	-	TRBV28	TRBJ2-1	CASRRIAGDLEYNEQFF	TGTGCCAGCAGACGTATAGCGGGAGATCTTGAGTACAATGAGCAGTTCTTC
-	once	TRBV6-5	TRBJ1-5	CASSAGSGPQHF	TGTGCCAGCAGCGCCGGGTCGGGGCCCCAGCATTTT
-	-	TRBV9	TRBJ1-4	CASSVRVEKLFF	TGTGCCAGCAGCGTCAGGGTTGAAAAACTGTTTTTT
-	few	TRBV6-2/TRBV6-3	TRBJ2-7	CASSYGGRVIYEQYF	TGTGCCAGCAGTTACGGGGGCAGGGTAATTTACGAGCAGTACTTC
-	-	TRBV28	TRBJ2-5	CASSSSLSRQVLTQYF	TGTGCCAGCAGTTCGTCACTATCTAGACAGGTTCTGACCCAGTACTTC
TRBD1	once	TRBV2	TRBJ2-5	CASSRQGASETQYF	TGTGCCAGCAGCCGACAGGGGGCTAGCGAGACCCAGTACTTC
-	-	TRBV20-1	TRBJ1-2	CSASDGSRYGYTF	TGCAGTGCTAGTGACGGTTCTAGGTATGGCTACACCTTC
TRBD1	-	TRBV28	TRBJ1-3	CASRTPGQGSGNTIYF	TGTGCCAGCAGGACACCGGGACAGGGCTCTGGAAACACCATATATTTT
-	-	TRBV27	TRBJ1-1	CASSLLGRNTEAFF	TGTGCCAGCAGTTTGTTGGGCAGGAACACTGAAGCTTTCTTT
-	-	TRBV20-1	TRBJ1-1	CSARAENEAFF	TGCAGTGCTAGAGCGGAGAATGAAGCTTTCTTT
-	few	TRBV3-1/TRBV3-2	TRBJ1-2	CASSRAFGYTF	TGTGCCAGCAGCCGCGCTTTTGGCTACACCTTC
TRBD2	once	TRBV13	TRBJ2-3	CASSPGTSGSTDTQYF	TGTGCCAGCAGCCCGGGGACTAGCGGGAGCACAGATACGCAGTATTTT
-	once	TRBV6-5	TRBJ2-5	CARHKETQEAQYF	TGTGCCAGACACAAGGAGACCCAAGAGGCCCAGTACTTC
-	-	TRBV19	TRBJ1-5	CASSIGVTVVGQPQHF	TGTGCCAGTAGTATAGGAGTCACCGTAGTCGGTCAGCCCCAGCATTTT
TRBD2	-	TRBV3-1/TRBV3-2	TRBJ2-3	CASSQKRGDTDTQYF	TGTGCCAGCAGCCAAAAGCGGGGGGACACAGATACGCAGTATTTT
TRBD1	-	TRBV18	TRBJ1-1	CASSPPNRGETEAFF	TGTGCCAGCTCACCACCGAACAGGGGAGAAACTGAAGCTTTCTTT
TRBD1	-	TRBV10-3	TRBJ1-2	CAISDPRQGYGYTF	TGTGCCATCAGTGATCCCCGACAGGGGTACGGCTACACCTTC
TRBD2	-	TRBV10-3	TRBJ2-1	CAISESGLGSNEQFF	TGTGCCATCAGTGAGTCGGGACTAGGTTCGAATGAGCAGTTCTTC
-	-	TRBV2	TRBJ1-2	CASSDLGANYGYTF	TGTGCCAGCAGTGATCTGGGAGCTAACTATGGCTACACCTTC
-	-	TRBV19	TRBJ1-5	CASSTRGGWQPQHF	TGTGCCAGTAGTACCCGGGGGGGGTGGCAGCCCCAGCATTTT
-	-	TRBV6-5	TRBJ1-3	CASRTGPYGNTIYF	TGTGCCAGCAGGACAGGACCTTATGGAAACACCATATATTTT
TRBD2	few	TRBV15	TRBJ2-1	CATRAPSGGAAYNEQFF	TGTGCCACCAGAGCCCCTAGCGGGGGGGCAGCTTACAATGAGCAGTTCTTC
-	few	TRBV3-1/TRBV3-2	TRBJ2-5	CASSQVQGTQYF	TGTGCCAGCAGCCAAGTACAGGGGACCCAGTACTTC
TRBD1	-	TRBV10-3	TRBJ1-1	CAISGPDRGSTEAFF	TGTGCCATCTCAGGTCCGGACAGGGGGTCCACTGAAGCTTTCTTT
-	once	TRBV5-1	TRBJ1-5	CASSPDTPQQPQHF	TGCGCCAGCAGCCCGGACACCCCGCAGCAGCCCCAGCATTTT
-	-	TRBV2	TRBJ1-2	CASSRTWEGGYTF	TGTGCCAGCAGTCGCACATGGGAGGGTGGCTACACCTTC
TRBD1	-	TRBV29-1	TRBJ1-2	CSVEGVRDRANYGYTF	TGCAGCGTTGAAGGTGTGAGGGACAGGGCTAACTATGGCTACACCTTC
TRBD2	-	TRBV5-5	TRBJ2-2	CASSRVSGRSTGELFF	TGTGCCAGCAGCCGCGTTAGCGGGAGGTCGACCGGGGAGCTGTTTTTT
TRBD1	-	TRBV6-9	TRBJ1-2	CASSYSTDATGRYGYTF	TGTGCCAGCAGTTATTCGACCGATGCGACAGGGCGCTATGGCTACACCTTC
TRBD1	-	TRBV5-1	TRBJ1-5	CASSLAPDRGDQPQHF	TGCGCCAGCAGCTTGGCTCCGGACAGGGGAGATCAGCCCCAGCATTTT
TRBD1	-	TRBV18	TRBJ1-6	CASSRDRGSPLHF	TGTGCCAGCTCGCGGGACAGGGGATCACCCCTCCACTTT
-	-	TRBV27	TRBJ2-1	CASSLGGKEFF	TGTGCCAGCAGTTTAGGGGGCAAGGAGTTCTTC
TRBD1	-	TRBV14	TRBJ2-7	CASSRRQGTAYEQYF	TGTGCCAGCAGCCGGAGACAGGGGACCGCCTACGAGCAGTACTTC
-	-	TRBV21-1	TRBJ2-6	CASSGPQVWGANVLTF	TGTGCCAGCTCAGGGCCCCAGGTTTGGGGGGCCAACGTCCTGACTTTC